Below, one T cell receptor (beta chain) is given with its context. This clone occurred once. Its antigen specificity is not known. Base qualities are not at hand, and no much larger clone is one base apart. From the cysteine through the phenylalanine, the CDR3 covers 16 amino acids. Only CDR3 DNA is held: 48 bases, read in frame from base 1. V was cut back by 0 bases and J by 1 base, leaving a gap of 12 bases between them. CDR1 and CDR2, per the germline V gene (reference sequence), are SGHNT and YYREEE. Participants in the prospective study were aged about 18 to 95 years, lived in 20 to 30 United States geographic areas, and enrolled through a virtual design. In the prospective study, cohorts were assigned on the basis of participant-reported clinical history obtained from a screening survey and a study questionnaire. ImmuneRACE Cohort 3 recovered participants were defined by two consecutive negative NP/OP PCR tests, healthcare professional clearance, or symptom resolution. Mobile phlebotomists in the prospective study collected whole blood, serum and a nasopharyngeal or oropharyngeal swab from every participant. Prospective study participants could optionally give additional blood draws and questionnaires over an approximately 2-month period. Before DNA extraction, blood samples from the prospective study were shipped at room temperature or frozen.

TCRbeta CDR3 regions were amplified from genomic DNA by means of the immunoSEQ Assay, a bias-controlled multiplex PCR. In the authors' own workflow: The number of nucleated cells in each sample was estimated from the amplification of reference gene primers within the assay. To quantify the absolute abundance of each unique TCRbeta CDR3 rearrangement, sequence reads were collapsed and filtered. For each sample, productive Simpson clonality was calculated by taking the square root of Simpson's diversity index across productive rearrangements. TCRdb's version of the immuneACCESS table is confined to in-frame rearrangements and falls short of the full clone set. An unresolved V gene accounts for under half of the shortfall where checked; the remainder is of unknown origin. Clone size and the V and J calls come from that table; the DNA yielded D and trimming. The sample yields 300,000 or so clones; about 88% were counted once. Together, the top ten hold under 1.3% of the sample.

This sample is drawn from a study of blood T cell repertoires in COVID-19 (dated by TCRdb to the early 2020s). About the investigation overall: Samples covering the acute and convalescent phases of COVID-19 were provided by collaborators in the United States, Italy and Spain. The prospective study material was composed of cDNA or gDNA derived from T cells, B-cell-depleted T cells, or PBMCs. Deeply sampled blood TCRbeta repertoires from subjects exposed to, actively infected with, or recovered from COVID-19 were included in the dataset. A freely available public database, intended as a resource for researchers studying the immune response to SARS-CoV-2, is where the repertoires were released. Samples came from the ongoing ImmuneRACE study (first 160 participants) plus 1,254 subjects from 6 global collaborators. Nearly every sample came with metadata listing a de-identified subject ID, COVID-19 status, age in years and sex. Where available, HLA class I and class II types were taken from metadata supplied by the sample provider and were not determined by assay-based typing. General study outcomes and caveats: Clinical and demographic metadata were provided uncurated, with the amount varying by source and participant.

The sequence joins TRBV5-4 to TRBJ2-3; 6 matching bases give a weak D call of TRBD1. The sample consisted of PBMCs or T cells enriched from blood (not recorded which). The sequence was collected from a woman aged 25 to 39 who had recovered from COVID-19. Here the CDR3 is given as CASSLERGSGTDTQYF. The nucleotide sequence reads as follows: TGTGCCAGCAGCTTGGAGAGGGGGAGTGGCACAGATACGCAGTATTTT.